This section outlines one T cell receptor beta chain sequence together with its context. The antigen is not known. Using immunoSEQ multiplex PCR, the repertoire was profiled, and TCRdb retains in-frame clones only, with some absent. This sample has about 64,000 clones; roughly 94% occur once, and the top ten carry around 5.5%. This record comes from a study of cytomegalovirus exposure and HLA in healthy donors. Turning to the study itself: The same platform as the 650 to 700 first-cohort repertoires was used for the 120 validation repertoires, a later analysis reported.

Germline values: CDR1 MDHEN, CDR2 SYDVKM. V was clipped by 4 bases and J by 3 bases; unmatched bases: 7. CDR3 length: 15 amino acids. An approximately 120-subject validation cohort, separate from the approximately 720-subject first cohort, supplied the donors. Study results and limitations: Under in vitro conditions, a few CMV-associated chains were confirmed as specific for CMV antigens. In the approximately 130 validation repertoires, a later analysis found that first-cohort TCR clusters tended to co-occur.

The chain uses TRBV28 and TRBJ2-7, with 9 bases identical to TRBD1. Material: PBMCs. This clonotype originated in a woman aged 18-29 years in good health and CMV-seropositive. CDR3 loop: CASSSTGGFLYEQYF. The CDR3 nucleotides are TGTGCCAGCAGTTCAACAGGGGGCTTCCTCTACGAGCAGTACTTC.